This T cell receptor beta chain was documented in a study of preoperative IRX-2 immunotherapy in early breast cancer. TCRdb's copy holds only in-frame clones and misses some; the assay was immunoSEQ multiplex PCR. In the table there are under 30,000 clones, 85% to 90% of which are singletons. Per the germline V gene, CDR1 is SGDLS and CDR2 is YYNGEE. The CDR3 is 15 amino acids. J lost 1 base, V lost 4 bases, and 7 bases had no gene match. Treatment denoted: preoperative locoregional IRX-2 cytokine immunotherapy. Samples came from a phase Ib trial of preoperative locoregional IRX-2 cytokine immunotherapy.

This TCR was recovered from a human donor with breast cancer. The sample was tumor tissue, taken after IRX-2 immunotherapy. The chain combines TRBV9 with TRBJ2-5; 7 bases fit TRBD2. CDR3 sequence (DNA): TGTGCCAGCAGCCCAGCCGCGGGGGTCCAAGAGACCCAGTACTTC. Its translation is CASSPAAGVQETQYF.